This TCR beta chain appears in the sequencing data of a study of cytomegalovirus exposure and HLA in healthy donors. 13 Jbeta primers and 60 Vbeta primers were used for the PCR. The data were produced by immunoSEQ multiplex PCR, yet TCRdb's version contains in-frame clones alone and is incomplete. The table includes approximately 160,000 clones, about 80% detected once. The CDR3 is 14 amino acids. Looked up from germline, CDR1 is SGDLS and CDR2 is YYNGEE. V trimming: 3 bases; J trimming: 2 bases; junction bases outside the gene matches: 2. The chain employs TRBV9 and TRBJ1-2, with 9 nucleotides matching TRBD1. This TCR derives from a woman aged 50 to 60 in good health and CMV-seropositive. The material sequenced was PBMCs. This CDR3 reads CASSAGTGNYGYTF. CDR3 sequence (DNA): TGTGCCAGCAGCGCGGGGACAGGGAACTATGGCTACACCTTC.